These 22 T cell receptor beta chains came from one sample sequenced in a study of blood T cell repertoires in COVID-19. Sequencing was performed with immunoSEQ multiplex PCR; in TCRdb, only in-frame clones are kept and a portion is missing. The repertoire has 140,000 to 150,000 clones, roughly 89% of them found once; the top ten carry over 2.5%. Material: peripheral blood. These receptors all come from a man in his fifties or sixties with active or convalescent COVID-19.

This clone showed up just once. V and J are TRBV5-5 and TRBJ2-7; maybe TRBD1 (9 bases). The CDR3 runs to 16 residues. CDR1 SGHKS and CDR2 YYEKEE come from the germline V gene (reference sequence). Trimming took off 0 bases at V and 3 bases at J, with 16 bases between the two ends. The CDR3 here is CASSLAGGGQGYEQYF. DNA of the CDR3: TGTGCCAGCAGCTTGGCCGGGGGGGGACAGGGCTACGAGCAGTACTTC.

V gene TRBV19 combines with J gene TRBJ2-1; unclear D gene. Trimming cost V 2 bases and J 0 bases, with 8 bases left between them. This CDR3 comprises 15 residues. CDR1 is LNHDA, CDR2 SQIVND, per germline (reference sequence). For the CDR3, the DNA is TGTGCCAGTAGTATATCCCCGAGCTCCTACAATGAGCAGTTCTTC. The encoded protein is CASSISPSSYNEQFF.

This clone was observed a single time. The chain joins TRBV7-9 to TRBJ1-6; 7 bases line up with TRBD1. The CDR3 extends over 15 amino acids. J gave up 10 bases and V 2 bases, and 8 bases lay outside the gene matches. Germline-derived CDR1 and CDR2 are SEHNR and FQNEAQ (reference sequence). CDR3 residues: CASSLSAETGSPLHF. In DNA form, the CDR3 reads TGTGCCAGCAGCTTAAGTGCTGAGACAGGGTCACCCCTCCACTTT.

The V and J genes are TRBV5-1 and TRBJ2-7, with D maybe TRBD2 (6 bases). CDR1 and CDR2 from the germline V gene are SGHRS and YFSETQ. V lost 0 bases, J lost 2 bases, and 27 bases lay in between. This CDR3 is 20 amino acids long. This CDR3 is CASSLAGDGRLYSSPYEQYF. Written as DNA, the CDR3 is TGCGCCAGCAGCTTGGCGGGAGATGGCAGGCTGTATTCGTCCCCCTACGAGCAGTACTTC.

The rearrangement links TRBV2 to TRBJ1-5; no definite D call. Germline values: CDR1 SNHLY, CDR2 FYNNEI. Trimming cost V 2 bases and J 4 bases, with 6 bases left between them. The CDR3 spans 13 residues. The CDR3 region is CASSENSNQPQHF. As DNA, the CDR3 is TGTGCCAGCAGTGAAAACAGTAATCAGCCCCAGCATTTT.

This chain's CDR3 is CASSPRQGDTIYF. The CDR3 DNA sequence: TGTGCCAGCAGCCCACGACAGGGGGACACCATATATTTT. The J gene is TRBJ1-3, the V gene TRBV5-6; 9 bases fit TRBD1. Germline V gene sequence: CDR1 SGHDT, CDR2 YYEEEE. V shed 4 bases, J shed 8 bases, and the junction held 4 bases outside the gene matches. The CDR3 covers 13 residues.

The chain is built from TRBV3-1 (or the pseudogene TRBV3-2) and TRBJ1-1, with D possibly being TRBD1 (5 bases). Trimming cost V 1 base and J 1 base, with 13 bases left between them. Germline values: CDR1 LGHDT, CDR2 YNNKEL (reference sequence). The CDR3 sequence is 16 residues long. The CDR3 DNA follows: TGTGCCAGCAGCCAAGTGGGGGGGTTAGGGAACACTGAAGCTTTCTTT. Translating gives CASSQVGGLGNTEAFF.

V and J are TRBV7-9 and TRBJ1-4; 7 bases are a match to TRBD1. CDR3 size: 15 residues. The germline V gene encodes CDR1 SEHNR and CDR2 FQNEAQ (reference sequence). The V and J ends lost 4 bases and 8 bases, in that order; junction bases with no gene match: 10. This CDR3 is CASSSSQGVGEKLFF. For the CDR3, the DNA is TGTGCCAGCAGCTCTTCCCAGGGGGTAGGGGAAAAACTGTTTTTT.

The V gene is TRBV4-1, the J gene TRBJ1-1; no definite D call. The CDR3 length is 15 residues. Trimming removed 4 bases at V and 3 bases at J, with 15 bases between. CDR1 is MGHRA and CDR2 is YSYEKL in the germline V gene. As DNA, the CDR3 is TGCGCCAGCAGCCTAAGCTCTCCCCTGGACACTGAAGCTTTCTTT. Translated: CASSLSSPLDTEAFF.

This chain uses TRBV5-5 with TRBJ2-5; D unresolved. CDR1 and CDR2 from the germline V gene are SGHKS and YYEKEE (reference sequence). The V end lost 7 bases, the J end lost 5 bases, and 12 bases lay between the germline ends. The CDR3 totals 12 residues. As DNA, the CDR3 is TGTGCCAGCGATAAACTCGCGGAGACCCAGTACTTC. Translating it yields CASDKLAETQYF. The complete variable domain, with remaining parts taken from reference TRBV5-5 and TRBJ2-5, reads DAGVTQSPTHLIKTRGQQVTLRCSPISGHKSVSWYQQVLGQGPQFIFQYYEKEERGRGNFPDRFSARQFPNYSSELNVNALLLGDSALYLCASDKLAETQYFGPGTRLLVL.

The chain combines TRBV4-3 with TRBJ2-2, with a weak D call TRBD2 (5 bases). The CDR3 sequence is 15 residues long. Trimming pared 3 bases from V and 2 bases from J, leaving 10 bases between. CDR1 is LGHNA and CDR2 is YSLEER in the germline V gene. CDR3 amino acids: CASSQWTGNTGELFF. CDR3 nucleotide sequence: TGCGCCAGCAGCCAGTGGACGGGAAACACCGGGGAGCTGTTTTTT.

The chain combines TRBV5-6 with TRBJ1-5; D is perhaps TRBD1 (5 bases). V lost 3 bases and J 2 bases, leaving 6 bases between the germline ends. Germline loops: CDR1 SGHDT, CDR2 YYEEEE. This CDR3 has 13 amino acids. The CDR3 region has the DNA TGTGCCAGCAGCTGGGGGGGCAATCAGCCCCAGCATTTT. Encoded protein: CASSWGGNQPQHF.

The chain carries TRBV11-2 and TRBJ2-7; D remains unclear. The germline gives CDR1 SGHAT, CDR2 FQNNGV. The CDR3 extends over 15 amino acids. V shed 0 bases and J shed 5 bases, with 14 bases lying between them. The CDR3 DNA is TGTGCCAGCAGCTTAGATCGCAGTGGTGTCCACGAGCAGTACTTC. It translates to CASSLDRSGVHEQYF. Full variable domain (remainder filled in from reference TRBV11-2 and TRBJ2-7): EAGVAQSPRYKIIEKRQSVAFWCNPISGHATLYWYQQILGQGPKLLIQFQNNGVVDDSQLPKDRFSAERLKGVDSTLKIQPAKLEDSAVYLCASSLDRSGVHEQYFGPGTRLTVT.

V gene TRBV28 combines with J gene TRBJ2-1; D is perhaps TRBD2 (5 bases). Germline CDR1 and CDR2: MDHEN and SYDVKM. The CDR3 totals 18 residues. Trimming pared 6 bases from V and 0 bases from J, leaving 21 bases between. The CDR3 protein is CASSAGSSGKSSYNEQFF. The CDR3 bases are TGTGCCAGCAGCGCGGGTTCGAGCGGAAAGAGCTCCTACAATGAGCAGTTCTTC.

CDR3 in DNA: TGTGCCAGCAGCTGGGACAGGGCGGGGGCCCAGCATTTT. It encodes CASSWDRAGAQHF. This sequence joins TRBV5-6 and TRBJ1-5, with 9 bases identical to TRBD1. The CDR3 runs to 13 residues. V lost 3 bases to trimming and J lost 11 bases; unmatched junction nucleotides: 6. Germline V gene data show CDR1 as SGHDT and CDR2 as YYEEEE.

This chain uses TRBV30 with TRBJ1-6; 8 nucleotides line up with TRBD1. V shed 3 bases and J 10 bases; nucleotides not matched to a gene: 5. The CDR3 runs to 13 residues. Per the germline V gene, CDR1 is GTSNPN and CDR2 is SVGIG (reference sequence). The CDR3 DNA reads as TGTGCCTGGAGATCAGGGGGCGGGTCACCCCTCCACTTT. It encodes CAWRSGGGSPLHF.

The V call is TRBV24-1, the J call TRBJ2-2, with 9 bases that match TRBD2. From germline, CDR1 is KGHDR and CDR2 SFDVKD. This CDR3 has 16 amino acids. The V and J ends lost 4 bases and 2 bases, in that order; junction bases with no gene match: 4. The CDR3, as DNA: TGTGCCACCAGTGAAGTGGGACTAGCTAACACCGGGGAGCTGTTTTTT. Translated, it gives CATSEVGLANTGELFF.

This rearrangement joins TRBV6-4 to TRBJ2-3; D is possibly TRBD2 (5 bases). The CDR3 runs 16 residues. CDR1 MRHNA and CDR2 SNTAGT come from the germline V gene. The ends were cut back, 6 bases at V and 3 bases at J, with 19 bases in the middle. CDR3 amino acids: CASSSQGLLQTDTQYF. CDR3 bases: TGTGCCAGCAGCTCCCAAGGACTGCTTCAAACAGATACGCAGTATTTT.

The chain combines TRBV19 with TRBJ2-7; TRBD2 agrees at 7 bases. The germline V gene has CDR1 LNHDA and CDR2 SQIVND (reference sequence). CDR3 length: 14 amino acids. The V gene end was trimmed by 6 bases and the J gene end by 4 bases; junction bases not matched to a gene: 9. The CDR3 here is CASSQLSGQYEQYF. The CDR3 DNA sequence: TGTGCCAGTAGCCAACTTAGCGGGCAATACGAGCAGTACTTC.

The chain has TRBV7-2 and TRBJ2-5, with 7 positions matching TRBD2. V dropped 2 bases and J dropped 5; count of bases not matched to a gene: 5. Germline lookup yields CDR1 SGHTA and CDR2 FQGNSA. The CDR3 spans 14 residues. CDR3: CASSLFVGGETQYF. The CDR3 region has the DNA TGTGCCAGCAGCTTATTTGTGGGAGGGGAGACCCAGTACTTC.

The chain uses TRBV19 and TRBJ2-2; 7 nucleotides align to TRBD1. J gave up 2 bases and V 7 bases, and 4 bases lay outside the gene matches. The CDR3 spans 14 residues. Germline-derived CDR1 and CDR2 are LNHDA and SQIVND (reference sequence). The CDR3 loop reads CASKGGPNTGELFF. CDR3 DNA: TGTGCCAGTAAAGGGGGCCCAAACACCGGGGAGCTGTTTTTT.

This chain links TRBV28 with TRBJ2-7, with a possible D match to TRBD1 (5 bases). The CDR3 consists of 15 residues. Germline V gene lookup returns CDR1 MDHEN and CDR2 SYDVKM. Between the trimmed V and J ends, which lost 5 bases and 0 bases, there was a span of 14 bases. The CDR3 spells CASSPPWTTSYEQYF. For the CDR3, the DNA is TGTGCCAGCAGTCCCCCATGGACAACCTCCTACGAGCAGTACTTC.